The rows below give T cell receptor beta chains drawn from one sample of a study of T cell responses to AZD1222 COVID-19 vaccine. The method was immunoSEQ multiplex PCR; TCRdb's version includes in-frame clones alone and lacks a portion of them. The table has about 180,000 clones, 85% to 95% seen once. Material: peripheral blood, obtained 28 days after the second dose of the MenACWY control vaccine. The origin of the receptors is an adult who received the MenACWY meningococcal vaccine as a control. CDR3s include the opening cysteine and the closing phenylalanine or tryptophan. D genes are given only for firm matches. The size of a clone is reported for some rows only, either as once, few or many, or as a class for expanded clones.

once | TRBD2 | TRBJ2-1 | TRBV19 | CASSPSRLAGYNEQFF | TGTGCCAGTAGCCCATCGAGGCTAGCGGGGTACAATGAGCAGTTCTTC
once | . | TRBJ1-2 | TRBV19 | CASSRDRYGYTF | TGTGCCAGTAGCCGGGACCGCTATGGCTACACCTTC
. | . | TRBJ1-2 | TRBV3-1/TRBV3-2 | CASSQDLLSGTGSNYGYTF | TGTGCCAGCAGCCAAGATCTATTGTCGGGTACAGGGTCAAACTATGGCTACACCTTC
. | . | TRBJ1-2 | TRBV4-3 | CASSRGTLSNYGYTF | TGCGCCAGCAGCCGCGGGACACTCTCCAACTATGGCTACACCTTC
. | . | TRBJ2-7 | TRBV4-2 | CASSPRLAYEQYF | TGTGCCAGCAGCCCACGACTAGCCTACGAGCAGTACTTC
. | TRBD1 | TRBJ2-4 | TRBV6-6 | CASRGTGGRAKNIQYF | TGTGCCAGCAGGGGCACAGGGGGGCGAGCCAAAAACATTCAGTACTTC
. | . | TRBJ1-6 | TRBV28 | CASTLGGVGYNSPLHF | TGTGCCAGCACCTTAGGGGGGGTAGGTTATAATTCACCCCTCCACTTT
. | TRBD1 | TRBJ1-5 | TRBV19 | CASSRGDREIYQPQHF | TGTGCCAGTAGTAGGGGGGACAGGGAGATCTACCAGCCCCAGCATTTT
once | . | TRBJ1-3 | TRBV25-1 | CASSELAGPGNTIYF | TGTGCCAGCAGTGAATTAGCGGGCCCGGGAAACACCATATATTTT
. | TRBD1 | TRBJ1-2 | TRBV28 | CASSLGSQGAAGYTF | TGTGCCAGCAGCTTAGGGTCCCAGGGGGCGGCTGGCTACACCTTC
. | TRBD1 | TRBJ1-2 | TRBV27 | CASSQTGGYGYTF | TGTGCCAGCAGTCAGACAGGGGGCTATGGCTACACCTTC
. | . | TRBJ1-1 | TRBV3-1/TRBV3-2 | CASRPQGGNPEAFF | TGTGCCAGCAGACCCCAGGGAGGGAACCCTGAAGCTTTCTTT
. | . | TRBJ1-1 | TRBV30 | CAWAPPLGSEAFF | TGTGCCTGGGCGCCCCCCCTCGGGTCTGAAGCTTTCTTT
. | . | TRBJ1-6 | TRBV5-6 | CASSLPRVNSPLHF | TGTGCCAGCAGCTTGCCCAGGGTAAATTCACCCCTCCACTTT
. | TRBD1 | TRBJ1-2 | TRBV6-2/TRBV6-3 | CASSRDRYYGYTF | TGTGCCAGCAGCCGGGACAGATACTATGGCTACACCTTC
once | TRBD2 | TRBJ2-7 | TRBV3-1/TRBV3-2 | CASSPSAGGSISYEQYF | TGTGCCAGCAGCCCATCAGCCGGGGGGTCTATCTCCTACGAGCAGTACTTC
. | . | TRBJ1-4 | TRBV4-1 | CASSRFLDSAFEKLFF | TGCGCCAGCAGCCGGTTCCTCGACAGTGCCTTTGAAAAACTGTTTTTT
. | . | TRBJ2-1 | TRBV30 | CAWSGDTYNEQFF | TGTGCCTGGAGTGGGGACACCTACAATGAGCAGTTCTTC
. | . | TRBJ2-7 | TRBV12-3/TRBV12-4 | CASSQVTYEQYF | TGTGCCAGCAGCCAAGTAACCTACGAGCAGTACTTC
. | . | TRBJ2-7 | TRBV30 | CAWSVEASSYEQYF | TGTGCCTGGAGTGTAGAGGCCTCCTCCTACGAGCAGTACTTC
. | TRBD1 | TRBJ1-5 | TRBV7-8 | CASSPAGQAYSNQPQHF | TGTGCCAGCAGCCCCGCTGGACAGGCTTATAGCAATCAGCCCCAGCATTTT
. | . | TRBJ1-6 | TRBV6-1 | CASSESAGSRSPLHF | TGTGCCAGCAGTGAAAGTGCAGGATCCCGTTCACCCCTCCACTTT
. | . | TRBJ2-5 | TRBV27 | CASSLYGPQETQYF | TGTGCCAGCAGTTTATATGGCCCCCAAGAGACCCAGTACTTC
. | . | TRBJ2-3 | TRBV28 | CASSEAGITDTQYF | TGTGCCAGCAGTGAGGCGGGAATCACAGATACGCAGTATTTT
once | . | TRBJ1-4 | TRBV6-1 | CASSPQGDEKLFF | TGTGCCAGCAGTCCACAGGGAGATGAAAAACTGTTTTTT
few | . | TRBJ1-2 | TRBV20-1 | CSASPGHDYGYTF | TGCAGTGCTAGTCCGGGGCACGACTATGGCTACACCTTC
. | . | TRBJ1-1 | TRBV5-4 | CASSPRSAVPNTEAFF | TGTGCCAGCAGCCCCCGATCGGCGGTTCCCAACACTGAAGCTTTCTTT
few | . | TRBJ1-1 | TRBV7-6 | CASSRRSRENTEAFF | TGTGCCAGCAGCCGTCGAAGCAGGGAGAACACTGAAGCTTTCTTT
. | . | TRBJ1-5 | TRBV6-1 | CASSEHPNQPQHF | TGTGCCAGCAGTGAACATCCCAATCAGCCCCAGCATTTT
. | TRBD1 | TRBJ2-7 | TRBV18 | CASSQGAIYEQYF | TGTGCCAGCTCGCAGGGGGCAATCTACGAGCAGTACTTC
. | . | TRBJ1-2 | TRBV29-1 | CSVRGWDYGYTF | TGCAGCGTTCGGGGTTGGGACTATGGCTACACCTTC
. | . | TRBJ1-1 | TRBV27 | CASSLTSQNTEAFF | TGTGCCAGCAGTTTAACAAGTCAGAACACTGAAGCTTTCTTT
. | . | TRBJ1-4 | TRBV5-5 | CASSQTGTTPSELFF | TGTGCCAGCAGCCAAACCGGGACGACCCCTTCCGAACTGTTTTTT
. | . | TRBJ1-5 | TRBV5-1 | CASSLTGKDRPQHF | TGCGCCAGCAGCTTGACAGGGAAAGATCGGCCCCAGCATTTT
few | . | TRBJ2-2 | TRBV30 | CAWSRGGDGELFF | TGTGCCTGGAGTCGAGGAGGAGACGGGGAGCTGTTTTTT